These 10 T cell receptor beta chains came from one sample sequenced in a study of shared clonotypes between healthy human individuals. Clones were sequenced by immunoSEQ multiplex PCR, and TCRdb holds only the in-frame ones, with some missing. Seen here are some 1 million clones, under 80% observed once, and the top ten hold about 1.5%. What was sequenced was memory CD4+ T cells sorted from blood. The subset was: CD45RA-negative fraction. These receptors were taken from a man aged 18 to 29 in good health.

The chain combines TRBV14 with TRBJ2-6; 9 nucleotides match TRBD1. The CDR3 covers 18 residues. With V trimmed by 4 bases and J by 2 bases, 9 bases remained unmatched. The V gene's germline CDR1 is SGHDN and CDR2 FVKESK. The CDR3 here is CASSLEGQGEAGANVLTF. CDR3 bases: TGTGCCAGCAGCCTCGAGGGACAGGGAGAAGCTGGGGCCAACGTCCTGACTTTC.

This chain uses TRBV7-9 with TRBJ1-1, with TRBD1 as a possible D gene (6 bases). The CDR3 has 16 residues. Trimming removed 5 bases at V and 7 bases at J, with 23 bases between. Germline loops: CDR1 SEHNR, CDR2 FQNEAQ (reference sequence). CDR3 protein: CASSPSPGNRAVEAFF. In DNA, the CDR3 is TGTGCCAGCAGCCCATCTCCCGGGAACAGGGCGGTTGAAGCTTTCTTT.

The chain recombines TRBV5-1 with TRBJ2-2; TRBD2 might be the D (5 bases). Germline-derived CDR1 and CDR2 are SGHRS and YFSETQ. Trimming pared 4 bases from V and 4 bases from J, leaving 17 bases between. The CDR3 contains 16 residues. The CDR3 sequence is CASSSDEGRVTGELFF. CDR3 sequence (DNA): TGCGCCAGCAGCAGCGACGAGGGCCGGGTCACCGGGGAGCTGTTTTTT.

The V call is TRBV7-8, the J call TRBJ1-5, with a tentative D call TRBD1 (6 bases). Germline CDR1 and CDR2: SGHVS and FQNEAQ. The CDR3 is made up of 15 amino acids. V dropped 2 bases and J dropped 0 bases, with 8 bases sitting between them. This chain's CDR3 is CASSLRDTSNQPQHF. DNA of the CDR3: TGTGCCAGCAGCTTACGGGACACTAGCAATCAGCCCCAGCATTTT.

This clone was counted ten times or more. The rearrangement joins TRBV7-8 to TRBJ2-5; 7 bases map to TRBD1. Trimming cost V 5 bases and J 4 bases; bases outside gene matches: 10. This CDR3 region has 15 residues. Germline CDR1 SGHVS, CDR2 FQNEAQ. The CDR3 DNA reads as TGTGCCAGCAGCGCTGATCCACAGGGGCGAGAGACCCAGTACTTC. Translation: CASSADPQGRETQYF.

V gene TRBV7-2 combines with J gene TRBJ2-1; 10 bases fit TRBD2. Unmatched junction bases numbered 11, after V lost 5 bases and J lost 1 base. Germline CDR1 is SGHTA and CDR2 is FQGNSA. This CDR3 comprises 18 residues. Here the CDR3 DNA reads TGTGCCAGCAGCCCCAAGGGGCTAGCGGGGGTTTCCTACAATGAGCAGTTCTTC. As protein: CASSPKGLAGVSYNEQFF.

In this sample, this clone turned up a few times. The V gene is TRBV11-2, the J gene TRBJ2-3, with 7 bases matching TRBD1. J was trimmed by 5 bases and V by 5 bases; bases with no gene match: 4. The CDR3 covers 13 residues. From germline, CDR1 is SGHAT and CDR2 FQNNGV. As DNA, the CDR3 is TGTGCCAGCAGCCCTAACAGGGGAGATACGCAGTATTTT. Translated, it gives CASSPNRGDTQYF.

This chain joins TRBV7-2 and TRBJ2-7; D is unresolved. V shed 5 bases and J shed 3 bases, with 5 bases lying between them. The CDR3 has 11 residues. Germline V gene lookup returns CDR1 SGHTA and CDR2 FQGNSA. CDR3 sequence (DNA): TGTGCCAGCAGCGACGGCTACGAGCAGTACTTC. Translated: CASSDGYEQYF.

The chain has TRBV18 and TRBJ1-3; a weak D match, TRBD1 (5 bases). Between the trimmed V and J ends, which lost 4 bases and 0 bases, there was a span of 13 bases. CDR1 and CDR2 from the germline V gene are KGHSH and LQKENI. This CDR3 contains 16 residues. CDR3 DNA sequence: TGTGCCAGCTCACGCGGGGACGCCCGCTCTGGAAACACCATATATTTT. Protein product: CASSRGDARSGNTIYF.

The rearrangement links TRBV14 to TRBJ2-1, with 9 bases aligning to TRBD1. Germline CDR1 reads SGHDN; CDR2 reads FVKESK. The junction had 9 bases not matched to a gene; V was cut back by 1 base and J by 8 bases. This CDR3 has 16 residues. DNA of the CDR3: TGTGCCAGCAGCCAAGGTGGACAGGGGAGGGCATATGAGCAGTTCTTC. Translation: CASSQGGQGRAYEQFF. The full variable domain, with the rest looked up from reference TRBV14 and TRBJ2-1, is EAGVTQFPSHSVIEKGQTVTLRCDPISGHDNLYWYRRVMGKEIKFLLHFVKESKQDESGMPNNRFLAERTGGTYSTLKVQPAELEDSGVYFCASSQGGQGRAYEQFFGPGTRLTVL.